This T cell receptor (beta chain) is from a study of cytomegalovirus exposure and HLA in healthy donors (dated by TCRdb to the late 2010s). Background for the entire study: An earlier analysis of some 620 of the donors reported over 250 Gb of sequence data and roughly 120 million unique TCR beta sequences obtained from some 200 million T cells. About 280 gigabases of sequencing data and 70 million to 100 million unique TCR sequences made up an early release that covered approximately 620 HLA-typed donors. Among the roughly 390 genotyped donors, more than 70% belonged to the genetic ancestry cluster associated with self-reported Caucasian donors. The study aimed to test whether cataloging public T cell receptors could reveal signatures of past pathogen exposure. The T cell repertoires of several hundred subjects were profiled by immunosequencing and related to cytomegalovirus serostatus. Besides the first cohort of around 670 subjects, a separate validation cohort made up of 120 different subjects was used. To predict cytomegalovirus infection status, the study brought together high-throughput TCR immunosequencing, statistical association of individual TCRs with disease status, and machine learning. To study patterns of TCR occurrence, a later analysis re-analyzed previously published TCR beta repertoires from several hundred donors and added high-resolution HLA genotyping. Rather than using new phenotypic data, the later analysis identified candidate immune exposures from TCR beta sequences and from how often those sequences occurred across donors. To decide whether each TCR beta V gene segment behaved as functional or pseudogenic, an earlier analysis of some 600 of the donors relied on high-throughput TCR beta sequencing. Alongside the repertoire data, information on donor age, sex, ethnicity and CMV serostatus was compiled. A later genetic analysis took genome-wide SNP genotypes for about three fifths of the 666 donors and used that subset as a discovery cohort. Every discovery cohort repertoire had been produced on one sequencing platform. HLA typing included class I and class II loci at four-digit resolution. Typing coverage varied by locus: about 620-630 donors for A, B, C, DRB1 and DQB1; approximately 560 for DQA1; 600 to 610 for DPA1; about 450 for DPB1. Because of strong linkage in the cohort, five DR-DQ haplotypes were treated as single units for association and clustering. Among about 390 genotyped donors of the cohort, an average of about 240,000 unique TCR beta nucleotide sequences were sequenced per donor, about a sixth of them non-productive.

Beyond this particular receptor, the publication reports: In the study, 150 to 200 TCR beta chains were listed as associated with cytomegalovirus. In vitro tests confirmed that three of the cytomegalovirus-associated TCR beta chains recognize cytomegalovirus antigens. A later analysis found that most CMV-associated TCR beta chains appeared HLA-restricted, with HLA associations seemingly driven largely by CMV exposure. A later analysis reported that several top co-occurrence clusters appeared linked to parvovirus B19, influenza, CMV and Epstein-Barr virus. Strong co-occurrence of HLA alleles, especially DR and DQ, made assigning TCR associations to individual alleles difficult. Cytomegalovirus status was reported to be diagnosed by the classifier with high specificity and sensitivity in both the original and validation cohorts. Because some donors lacked HLA typing at each locus, the association tests relied only on the typed subset. The authors suggested that the approach could potentially be generalized to other disease states and immunological phenotypes. A cluster of highly shared sequence variants was judged likely to represent a technical artifact of the sequencing pipeline. Only TCR beta chains were sequenced in this cohort, and the absence of alpha or paired-chain data limited detectable features. The 87-base-pair reads could not distinguish some IMGT-functional V segments, including TRBV6-2 and TRBV6-3, so those segments were excluded. A later genetic analysis associated a missense DCLRE1C variant with V-gene and J-gene trimming of TCR beta chains, and an independent cohort replicated the association. In a later analysis, the rate of TCR association differed among HLA loci, with DRB1 alleles having the most associated TCRs and HLA-C alleles having the fewest. In an earlier analysis of 587 of the donors, most TCR beta V segments appeared in productive rearrangements about 90% or about 30% of the time, broadly matching IMGT annotations. Linkage disequilibrium might explain the correlated functional status among segregating V segments, but an unknown experimental factor could not be ruled out. Sequencing depth was assumed to be roughly uniform across donors in the presence/absence analyses, though that assumption may not hold. In a later genetic analysis, fewer N-insertions in productive TCRs were reported among donors in an Asian-associated ancestry cluster than the roughly 670-donor mean. While some public TCRs were present in many individuals, most TCR sequences turned up only very rarely across donors. Approximately 18 rarely observed V segments, including chromosome 9 orphons, were excluded from the earlier analysis of about 610 of the donors because counts were too low. A later analysis found that HLA-associated TCR beta chains were more clonally expanded and had lower generation probabilities than equally common non-associated chains. In a later analysis, about 16,000 TCR beta sequences were associated with specific HLA alleles at a false discovery rate of 0.05. A further reported finding was that TCR beta sequences accurately predicted the HLA-A and HLA-B alleles for most subjects in the first cohort. Immune exposure information for the cohort was limited to CMV serostatus.

In total, 500 to 700 healthy bone marrow donors made up the cohort. At the time of sampling, every cohort member was nominally healthy, though immune exposures that went unrecorded were likely present. The donor was CMV seropositive and belonged to the group of about 290 seropositive cohort members. A peripheral blood sample was collected from each donor, and TCR beta sequencing was performed on peripheral blood mononuclear cells. Genomic DNA was extracted from the blood cell samples with the Qiagen DNeasy Blood Extraction Kit. With respect to this clone: What this receptor recognizes is not known. The input lacks base qualities; no much larger clone sits a single base away.

Trimming takes 6 bases off V and 8 bases off J; junction bases not matched to a gene: 9. Including cysteine and phenylalanine, the CDR3 has 14 amino acids. Only the CDR3 DNA stays, 42 bases, in frame from base 1. Taken from the germline V gene, the CDR1 and CDR2 loops are SNHLY and FYNNEI. Libraries came from the immunoSEQ multiplex PCR assay. For the multiplex PCR, a mixture combining 60 forward primers for TCR Vbeta segments and 13 reverse primers for TCR Jbeta segments was used. The CDR3 region of rearranged TCR beta genes was amplified from genomic DNA with a multiplex PCR assay. On the Illumina HiSeq System, the amplified TCR beta libraries were sequenced as 87-base-pair reads. On the study's bioinformatics: Across the 700 or so repertoires, a later analysis counted around 80 million unique TCR beta chains, around 11 million of which were shared by at least two donors. Raw reads were error-corrected and collapsed into unique sequences by a nearest-neighbor algorithm in which closely related sequences were merged to remove PCR and sequencing errors. To assign V, D and J gene segments, CDR3 sequences were aligned to IMGT reference sequences. For a sequence to be retained, at least a six-nucleotide match to both a V gene segment and a J gene segment was required. A rearrangement counted as productive if the CDR3 had no stop codons and remained in frame with V and J, and every other rearrangement counted as non-productive. CDR3 was defined according to IMGT convention as the region running from the second conserved V-encoded cysteine to the conserved J-encoded phenylalanine. In an earlier analysis of around 540 of the donors, sequences lacking an unambiguous match to a single V gene segment were excluded. An earlier analysis of several hundred of the donors classified V segments as functional when productive rearrangements were above 56.7% and as segregating when the standard deviation between donors was above 5%. A statistical classification framework was built for diagnosing cytomegalovirus status from the catalog of TCR beta chain sequences. In a later analysis, TCR nucleotide sequences were compared against IMGT/GENE-DB human TR gene sequences so that V and J genes could be assigned. The TCRdist pipeline was used in a later analysis to assign CDR3 sequences and most-parsimonious VDJ recombination scenarios. In a later analysis, each TCR beta chain was defined by its CDR3 amino acid sequence together with its V-gene family, and reads lacking a unique V-gene family were excluded. To address suspected cross-contamination and a sequencing artifact, a later analysis removed around 590 highly shared, low-generation-probability nucleotide sequences. In a later analysis, a clonal expansion index was calculated for each public chain from normalized within-repertoire ranks of inferred template counts. In a later analysis, generation probabilities were computed using a VDJ recombination model fitted to out-of-frame rearrangements, and the results were checked against IGoR. In a later analysis, TCR-TCR, TCR-HLA and TCR-CMV co-occurrence was scored with hypergeometric tests, and a repertoire-size bias correction was applied to TCR pairs. False discovery rates were estimated in a later analysis by permuting HLA or CMV assignments 20 times. In a later analysis, co-occurring TCRs were grouped with DBSCAN, and TCRdist sequence similarity was added when clustering was performed within HLA-allele-positive subsets. Repertoires with fewer than 30,000 or more than 120,000 public chains were left out of co-occurrence clustering, as were roughly five repertoires with anomalous nucleotide sharing. The clones in this table, taken by TCRdb from immuneACCESS, are in-frame only. Not every clone is retained; where verified, under half of the shortfall comes from an unresolved V gene, and the cause of the rest is unknown. V and J calls and clone size are as listed in that table; D and trimming were resolved from the DNA. Here the sample has over 90,000 clones; 76% occur a single time. The top ten clones comprise 15% to 20% of the sample.

The TCR was taken from an older woman in good health and CMV-seropositive. The material sequenced was PBMCs. The chain uses TRBV2 and TRBJ1-5, with 8 central nucleotides matching TRBD1. The CDR3 protein: CASSYGQGSKPQHF. The DNA is TGTGCCAGCAGCTACGGACAGGGATCAAAGCCCCAGCATTTT.